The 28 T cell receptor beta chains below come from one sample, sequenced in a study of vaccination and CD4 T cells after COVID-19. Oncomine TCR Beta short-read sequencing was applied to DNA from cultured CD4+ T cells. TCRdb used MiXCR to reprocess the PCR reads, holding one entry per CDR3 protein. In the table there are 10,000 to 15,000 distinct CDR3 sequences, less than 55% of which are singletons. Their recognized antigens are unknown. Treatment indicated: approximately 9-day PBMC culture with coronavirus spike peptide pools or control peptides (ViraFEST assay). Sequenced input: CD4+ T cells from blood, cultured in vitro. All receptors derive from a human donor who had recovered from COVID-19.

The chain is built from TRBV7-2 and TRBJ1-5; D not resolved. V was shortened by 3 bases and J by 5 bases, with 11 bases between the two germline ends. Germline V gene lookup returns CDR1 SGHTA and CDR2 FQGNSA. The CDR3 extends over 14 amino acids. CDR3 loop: CASSFASNYQPQHF. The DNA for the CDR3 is TGTGCCAGCAGCTTCGCCTCAAATTATCAGCCCCAGCATTTT.

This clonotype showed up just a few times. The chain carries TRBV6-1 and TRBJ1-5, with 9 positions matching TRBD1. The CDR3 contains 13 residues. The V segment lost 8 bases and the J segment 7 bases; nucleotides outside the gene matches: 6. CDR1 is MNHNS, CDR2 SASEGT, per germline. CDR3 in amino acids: CASPGQGGQPQHF. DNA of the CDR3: TGTGCCAGCCCGGGACAGGGAGGACAGCCCCAGCATTTT.

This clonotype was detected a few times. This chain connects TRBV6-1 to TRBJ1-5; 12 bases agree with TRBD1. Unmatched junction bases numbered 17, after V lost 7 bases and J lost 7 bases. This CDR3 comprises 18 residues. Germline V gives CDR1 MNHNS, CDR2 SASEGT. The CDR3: CASTLTWGGQGAWQPQHF. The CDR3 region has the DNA TGTGCCAGCACCTTAACGTGGGGGGGACAGGGGGCTTGGCAGCCCCAGCATTTT.

The CDR3 region has the DNA TGTGCCAGCAGTGAAGCGGCGGCCGGCTACGGTGGCTACACCTTC. It is translated as CASSEAAAGYGGYTF. The chain is built from TRBV6-1 and TRBJ1-2; D remains ambiguous. This CDR3 is 15 amino acids long. Between the trimmed V and J ends, which lost 0 bases and 7 bases, there was a span of 15 bases. Germline V gene data show CDR1 as MNHNS and CDR2 as SASEGT.

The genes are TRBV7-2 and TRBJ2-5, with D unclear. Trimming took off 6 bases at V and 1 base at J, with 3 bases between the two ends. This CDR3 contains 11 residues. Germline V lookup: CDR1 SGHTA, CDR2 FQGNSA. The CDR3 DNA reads TGTGCCAGCAGGACCCAAGAGACCCAGTACTTC. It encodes CASRTQETQYF.

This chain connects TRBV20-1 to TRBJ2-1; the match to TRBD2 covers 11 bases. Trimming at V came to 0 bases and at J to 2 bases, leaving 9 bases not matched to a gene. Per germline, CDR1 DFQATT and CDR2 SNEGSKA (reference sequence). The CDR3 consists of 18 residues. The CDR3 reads CSARDQGSGRATYNEQFF. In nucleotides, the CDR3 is TGCAGTGCTAGAGATCAGGGTAGCGGGAGGGCCACCTACAATGAGCAGTTCTTC.

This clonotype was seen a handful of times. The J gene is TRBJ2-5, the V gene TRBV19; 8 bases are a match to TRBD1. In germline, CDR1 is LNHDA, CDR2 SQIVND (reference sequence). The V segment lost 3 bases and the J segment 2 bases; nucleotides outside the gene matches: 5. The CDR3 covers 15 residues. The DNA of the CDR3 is TGTGCCAGTAGTATGGGACAGGCCACTCAAGAGACCCAGTACTTC. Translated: CASSMGQATQETQYF.

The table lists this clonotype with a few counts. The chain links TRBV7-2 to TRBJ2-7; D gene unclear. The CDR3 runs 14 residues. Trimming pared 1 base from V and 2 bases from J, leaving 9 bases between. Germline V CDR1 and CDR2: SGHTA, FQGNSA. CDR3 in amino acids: CASSLETLAYEQYF. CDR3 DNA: TGTGCCAGCAGCTTAGAAACTCTGGCCTACGAGCAGTACTTC.

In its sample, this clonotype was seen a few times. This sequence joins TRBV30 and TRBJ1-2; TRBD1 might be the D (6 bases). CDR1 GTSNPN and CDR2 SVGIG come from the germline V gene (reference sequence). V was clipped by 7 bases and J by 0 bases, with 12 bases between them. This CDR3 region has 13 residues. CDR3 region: CASNREANYGYTF. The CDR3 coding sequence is TGTGCCTCCAACAGGGAGGCTAACTATGGCTACACCTTC. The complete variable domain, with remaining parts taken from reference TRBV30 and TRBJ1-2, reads SQTIHQWPATLVQPVGSPLSLECTVEGTSNPNLYWYRQAAGRGLQLLFYSVGIGQISSEVPQNLSASRPQDRQFILSSKKLLLSDSGFYLCASNREANYGYTFGSGTRLTVV.

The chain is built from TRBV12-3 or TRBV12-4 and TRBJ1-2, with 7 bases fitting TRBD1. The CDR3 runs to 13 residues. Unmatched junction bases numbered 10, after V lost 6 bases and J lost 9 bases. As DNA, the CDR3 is TGTGCCAGCAGCAGACAGGGAAGGTCTAGCTACACCTTC. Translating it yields CASSRQGRSSYTF.

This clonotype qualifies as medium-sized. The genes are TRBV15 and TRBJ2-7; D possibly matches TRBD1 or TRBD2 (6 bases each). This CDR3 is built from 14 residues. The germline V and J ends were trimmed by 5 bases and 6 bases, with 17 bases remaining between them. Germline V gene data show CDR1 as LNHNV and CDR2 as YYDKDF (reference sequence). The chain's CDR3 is CATSGGGVFGEQYF. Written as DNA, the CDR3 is TGTGCCACCAGCGGAGGGGGAGTTTTTGGCGAGCAGTACTTC.

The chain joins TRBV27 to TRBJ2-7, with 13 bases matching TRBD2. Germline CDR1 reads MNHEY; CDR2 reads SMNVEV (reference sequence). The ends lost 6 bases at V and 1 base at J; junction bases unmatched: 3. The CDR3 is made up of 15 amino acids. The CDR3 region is CASRRTSGGSYEQYF. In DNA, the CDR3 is TGTGCCAGCAGGCGGACTAGCGGGGGATCCTACGAGCAGTACTTC.

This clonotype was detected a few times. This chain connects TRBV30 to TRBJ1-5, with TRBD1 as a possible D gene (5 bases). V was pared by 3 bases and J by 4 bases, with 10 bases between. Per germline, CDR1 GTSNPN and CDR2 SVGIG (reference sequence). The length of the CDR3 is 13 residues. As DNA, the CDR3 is TGTGCCTGGAGCGGGGGAGGGAATCAGCCCCAGCATTTT. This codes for CAWSGGGNQPQHF.

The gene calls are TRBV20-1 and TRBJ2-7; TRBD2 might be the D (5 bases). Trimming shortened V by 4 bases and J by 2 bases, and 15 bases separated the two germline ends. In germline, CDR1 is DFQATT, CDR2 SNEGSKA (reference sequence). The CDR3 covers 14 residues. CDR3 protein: CSANPGVQAYEQYF. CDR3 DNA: TGCAGTGCTAACCCCGGGGTTCAAGCCTACGAGCAGTACTTC.

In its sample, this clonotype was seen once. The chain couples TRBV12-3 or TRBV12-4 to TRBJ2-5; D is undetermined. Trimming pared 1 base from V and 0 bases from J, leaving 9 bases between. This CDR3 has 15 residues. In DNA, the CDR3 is TGTGCCAGCAGTTTAGGCCGGTGGTACCAAGAGACCCAGTACTTC. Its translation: CASSLGRWYQETQYF.

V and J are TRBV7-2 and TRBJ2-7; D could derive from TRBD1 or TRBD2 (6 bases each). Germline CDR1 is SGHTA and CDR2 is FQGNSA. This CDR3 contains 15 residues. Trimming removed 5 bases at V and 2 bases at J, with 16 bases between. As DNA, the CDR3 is TGTGCCAGCAGCCCCGAGGGGGGTCAAACCTACGAGCAGTACTTC. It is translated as CASSPEGGQTYEQYF.

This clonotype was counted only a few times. In DNA, the CDR3 is TGTGCCAGCAAAGTAGAAGGGTCTCAGCCCCAGCATTTT. The encoded protein is CASKVEGSQPQHF. The chain uses TRBV12-3 or TRBV12-4 and TRBJ1-5, with D unresolved. V was cut by 7 bases and J by 6 bases, with 13 bases left in between. The CDR3 loop spans 13 amino acids.

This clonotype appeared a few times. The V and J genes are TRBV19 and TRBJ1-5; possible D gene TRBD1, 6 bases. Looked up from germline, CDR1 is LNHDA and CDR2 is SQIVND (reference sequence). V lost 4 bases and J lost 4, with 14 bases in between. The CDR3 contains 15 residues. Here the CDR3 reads CASSTRQGRNQPQHF. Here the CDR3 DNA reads TGTGCCAGTAGTACTCGGCAGGGGAGAAATCAGCCCCAGCATTTT.

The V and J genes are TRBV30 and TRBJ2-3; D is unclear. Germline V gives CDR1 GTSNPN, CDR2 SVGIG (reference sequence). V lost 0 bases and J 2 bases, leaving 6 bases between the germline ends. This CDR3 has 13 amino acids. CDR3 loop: CAWSVATTDTQYF. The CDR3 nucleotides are TGTGCCTGGAGTGTAGCGACCACAGATACGCAGTATTTT.

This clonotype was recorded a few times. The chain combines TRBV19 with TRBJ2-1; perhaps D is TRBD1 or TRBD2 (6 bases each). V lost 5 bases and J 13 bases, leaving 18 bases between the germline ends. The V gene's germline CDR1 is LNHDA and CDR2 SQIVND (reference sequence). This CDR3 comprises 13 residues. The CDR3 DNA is TGTGCCAGTAGTCCCCTGAGGGGGGCGGAACAGTTCTTC. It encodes CASSPLRGAEQFF.

CDR3 sequence reads: CASRRSDRLVSPLHF. CDR3 in DNA: TGTGCCAGCAGACGCTCGGACAGGCTAGTTTCACCCCTCCACTTT. The chain has TRBV28 and TRBJ1-6, with 7 positions matching TRBD1. The J segment lost 9 bases and the V segment lost 6 bases, leaving 11 bases of the junction unmatched. CDR1 is MDHEN, CDR2 SYDVKM, per germline. The CDR3 consists of 15 residues.

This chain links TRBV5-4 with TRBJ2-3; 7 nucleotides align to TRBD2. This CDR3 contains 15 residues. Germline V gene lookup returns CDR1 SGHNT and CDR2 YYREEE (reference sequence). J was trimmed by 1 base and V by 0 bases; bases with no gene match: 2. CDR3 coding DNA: TGTGCCAGCAGCTTGGGCCGGGGGGGCACAGATACGCAGTATTTT. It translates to CASSLGRGGTDTQYF.

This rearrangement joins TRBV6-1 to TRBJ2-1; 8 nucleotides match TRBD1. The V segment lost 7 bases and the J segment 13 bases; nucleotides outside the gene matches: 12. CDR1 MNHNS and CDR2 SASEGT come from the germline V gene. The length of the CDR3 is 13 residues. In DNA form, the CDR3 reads TGTGCCAGCACCATATCTGGACAGGGCGCTCAGTTCTTC. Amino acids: CASTISGQGAQFF.

The CDR3 coding sequence is TGTGCCAGCAGTTACACAGGGTTCGCGAATAATTCACCCCTCCACTTT. Translating it yields CASSYTGFANNSPLHF. This sequence joins TRBV5-8 and TRBJ1-6; possibly TRBD1 for D (6 bases). In germline, CDR1 is SGHTS, CDR2 YDEGEE. CDR3 length: 16 amino acids. Trimming pared 5 bases from V and 5 bases from J, leaving 17 bases between.

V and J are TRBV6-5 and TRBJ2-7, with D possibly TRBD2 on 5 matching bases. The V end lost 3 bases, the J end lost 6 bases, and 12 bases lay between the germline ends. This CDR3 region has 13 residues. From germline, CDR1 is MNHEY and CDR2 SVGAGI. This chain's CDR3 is CASSYLGSGEQYF. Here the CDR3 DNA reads TGTGCCAGCAGTTATTTAGGGAGCGGCGAGCAGTACTTC.

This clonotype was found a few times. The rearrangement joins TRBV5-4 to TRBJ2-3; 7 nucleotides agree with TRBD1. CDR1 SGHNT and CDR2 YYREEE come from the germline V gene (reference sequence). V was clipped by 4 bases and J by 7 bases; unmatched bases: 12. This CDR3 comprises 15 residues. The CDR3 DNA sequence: TGTGCCAGCAGCCCAGGGACAGCCACACTTAATACGCAGTATTTT. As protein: CASSPGTATLNTQYF.

For the CDR3, the DNA is TGCAGTGCCGTGGACAAGGGAGCCAATCAGCCCCAGCATTTT. It encodes CSAVDKGANQPQHF. The genes are TRBV20-1 and TRBJ1-5, with TRBD1 as a possible D gene (5 bases). Germline V gene sequence: CDR1 DFQATT, CDR2 SNEGSKA (reference sequence). This CDR3 spans 14 amino acids. Trimming removed 6 bases from V and 3 bases from J, with 15 bases in between.

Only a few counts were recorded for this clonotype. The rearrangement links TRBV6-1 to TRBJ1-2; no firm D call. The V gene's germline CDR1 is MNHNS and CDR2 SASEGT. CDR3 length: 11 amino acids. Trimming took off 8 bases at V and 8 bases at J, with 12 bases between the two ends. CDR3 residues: CASLEFMGYTF. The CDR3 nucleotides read TGTGCCAGCCTCGAATTTATGGGCTACACCTTC.